Listed below are T cell receptor beta chains from one sample, sequenced in a study of chemoradiotherapy in HPV16-positive cancers. Measured with immunoSEQ multiplex PCR; TCRdb has only the in-frame clones, and not every one. The sample holds about 1,400 clones; around nine tenths are singletons and the top ten take approximately 3.6%. The sequences come from tumor tissue, collected from a patient who underwent chemoradiotherapy. The receptor source for this set is a human donor with HPV-associated anogenital cancer. The CDR3 runs from the conserved cysteine through the conserved F or W. D genes are given only for firm matches. The listing skips clone size in some rows; elsewhere it reads once, few, many or a size class.

d_call	v_call	clone_size	j_call	cdr3_aa	cdr3_nt
-	TRBV29-1	-	TRBJ2-5	CSGQDRRGQETQYF	TGCAGCGGGCAGGACAGACGGGGCCAAGAGACCCAGTACTTC
-	TRBV21-1	-	TRBJ2-1	CASSKKRERAWPYNEQFF	TGTGCCAGCAGCAAGAAGCGGGAGAGGGCTTGGCCCTACAATGAGCAGTTCTTC
TRBD1	TRBV2	-	TRBJ2-1	CASIGTGVIGEQFF	TGTGCCAGCATCGGGACAGGGGTAATTGGTGAGCAGTTCTTC
TRBD2	TRBV28	-	TRBJ2-5	CASRLAGGSLQETQYF	TGTGCCAGCAGACTAGCGGGCGGATCTCTCCAAGAGACCCAGTACTTC
-	TRBV6-4	-	TRBJ2-3	CASSDGVAATDTQYF	TGTGCCAGCAGTGACGGAGTAGCGGCCACAGATACGCAGTATTTT
TRBD2	TRBV27	-	TRBJ2-7	CASSFGGSSYEQYF	TGTGCCAGCAGTTTCGGGGGGAGCTCCTACGAGCAGTACTTC
-	TRBV11-2	-	TRBJ2-7	CASSSDRGSEQYF	TGTGCCAGCAGCTCGGACAGAGGCAGCGAGCAGTACTTC
TRBD1	TRBV27	-	TRBJ2-7	CASILSGTGYGEQYF	TGTGCCAGCATCCTTTCCGGGACAGGGTACGGCGAGCAGTACTTC
TRBD1	TRBV6-1	-	TRBJ1-2	CASSATGGGYGYTF	TGTGCCAGCAGTGCTACAGGGGGCGGCTATGGCTACACCTTC
-	TRBV12-1	few	TRBJ1-2	CASSFAQGFYGYTF	TGTGCCAGCAGCTTTGCCCAGGGATTCTATGGCTACACCTTC
TRBD1	TRBV15	-	TRBJ2-1	CATSRGGTGENNEQFF	TGTGCCACCAGCAGAGGAGGGACAGGGGAAAACAATGAGCAGTTCTTC
-	TRBV21-1	-	TRBJ1-5	CASTPCGQGAQPQHF	TGTGCCAGCACCCCGTGTGGACAGGGGGCTCAGCCCCAGCATTTT
-	TRBV11-2	-	TRBJ2-7	CASSLLQGLEQYF	TGTGCCAGCAGCTTGCTACAGGGTCTCGAGCAGTACTTC
-	TRBV11-3	-	TRBJ1-6	CASSLVGDSPLHF	TGTGCCAGCAGCTTAGTGGGGGATTCACCCCTCCACTTT